The TCR beta chain under discussion was sequenced for a study of OX40 agonist ivuxolimab in advanced cancers. TCRdb keeps only in-frame clones here, not all; method: immunoSEQ multiplex PCR. The data show almost 80,000 clones, roughly 80% seen once. Germline V CDR1 and CDR2: MNHEY, SMNVEV (reference sequence). The V and J ends lost 5 bases and 1 base respectively, with 14 bases between them. The CDR3 is 15 residues long. The V call is TRBV27, the J call TRBJ1-1; D gene uncertain. The receptor was isolated from an adult with an advanced solid tumor such as melanoma, head and neck, liver or kidney cancer. The sequenced sample was CD4+ or CD8+ T cells sorted from blood, obtained in a trial of the OX40 agonist ivuxolimab. In DNA form, the CDR3 reads TGTGCCAGCAGTGCACATCCCGGCGGGAACACTGAAGCTTTCTTT. It specifies CASSAHPGGNTEAFF.